The clone carrying this TCR beta chain was seen many times. The antigen remains undetermined. This CDR3 is built from 14 residues. The V gene lost 5 bases and the J gene lost 6 bases, with 14 bases spanning the gap. Germline-derived CDR1 and CDR2 are SEHNR and FQNEAQ (reference sequence). It was RNA transcripts that yielded the amplified TCR beta CDR3 regions. HTBI primers were employed in a first-round RT-PCR of the TCR CDR3. TCRdb used MiXCR to reprocess the multiplex PCR reads, holding one entry per CDR3 protein. Of about 350,000 distinct CDR3 sequences in the sample, 17% were seen once. The data derive from a study of T cells in Graves' hyperthyroidism and ophthalmopathy. Looking at the study overall: Blood was drawn when the patient was first diagnosed and still untreated.

General study points: The model predicted ophthalmopathy a median 6.5 months before onset. Most thyroid clonotypes that were expanded above 0.001 also turned up in blood.

Hyperthyroidism had been newly diagnosed in patients aged 18 to 65, and its duration was under 2 months. The sample comprised blood. The chain combines TRBV7-9 with TRBJ2-1, with D uncertain. This TCR was recovered from a woman in her thirties with Graves' hyperthyroidism that later progressed to Graves' ophthalmopathy. CDR3 sequence reads: CASSPSRSGNEQFF. CDR3 in DNA: TGTGCCAGCAGCCCGAGCCGATCGGGCAATGAGCAGTTCTTC.